This T cell receptor (beta chain) was recorded in a study of identical twins. This clonotype was counted many times. What it recognizes is unknown. In germline, CDR1 is SGHRS, CDR2 YFSETQ. CDR3 size: 13 residues. V lost 0 bases, J lost 6 bases, and 7 bases lay in between. General observations from the study: Twins' excess sharing was less marked for out-of-frame beta sequences.

TCRdb re-analysed the 5' RACE reads in MiXCR, keeping a single row per CDR3 protein. There are 200,000 to 300,000 distinct CDR3 sequences in the sample; 5.5% to 8% occur only once, and 3% to 4% lies in the top ten. The sample was also reused in another study, on yellow fever vaccine responses in identical twins.

The chain employs TRBV5-1 and TRBJ1-5, with unresolved D. Sample: memory (CD45RO+) T cells sorted from blood. The TCR comes from a woman younger than 30 in good health. CDR3 amino acids: CASSLASGQPQHF. DNA of the CDR3: TGCGCCAGCAGCTTGGCCAGCGGTCAGCCCCAGCATTTT.